The 23 T cell receptor beta chains given below trace back to one sample, sequenced in a study of T cell repertoires in cytomegalovirus infection. Their antigens are not known. MiXCR, run by TCRdb on the reads, gives a single entry per CDR3 protein. The profile shows some 800,000 distinct CDR3 sequences, 29% of them singletons. The specimen comprised cultured CD8+ T cells from PBMCs, sampled from culture after CMV antigen stimulation. The receptors were gathered from a human donor in good health (CMV status not recorded). Some clones in this sample may be carry-over from other donors' samples.

The chain recombines TRBV7-9 with TRBJ2-1; 8 nucleotides align to TRBD1. The V segment lost 5 bases and the J segment 3 bases; nucleotides outside the gene matches: 9. The germline gives CDR1 SEHNR, CDR2 FQNEAQ (reference sequence). The CDR3 is made up of 16 amino acids. The CDR3 is CASSDSFDRGYNEQFF. In DNA form, the CDR3 reads TGTGCCAGCAGCGACTCCTTCGACAGGGGCTACAATGAGCAGTTCTTC.

The chain couples TRBV18 to TRBJ2-5; 13 bases map to TRBD2. CDR3 size: 16 residues. Germline trimming cut 5 bases from V and 2 bases from J; bases unmatched to any gene: 5. Germline values: CDR1 KGHSH, CDR2 LQKENI. The CDR3 sequence is CASSTGLAGRQETQYF. The CDR3 DNA is TGTGCCAGCTCAACGGGACTAGCGGGGAGACAAGAGACCCAGTACTTC.

This clonotype turned up a few times. DNA for the CDR3: TGTGCCAGCAGCCCTTCCCGGACAGGGGATAGGCAGTACGTC. It encodes CASSPSRTGDRQYV. The genes are TRBV6-1 and TRBJ2-7; TRBD1 matches 9 bases. Germline V gives CDR1 MNHNS, CDR2 SASEGT. The CDR3 is 14 residues long. V trimming: 6 bases; J trimming: 9 bases; junction bases outside the gene matches: 12.

This clonotype was seen a handful of times. This chain links TRBV7-8 with TRBJ2-5; 7 bases fit TRBD2. CDR1 and CDR2 from the germline V gene are SGHVS and FQNEAQ. This CDR3 region has 14 residues. V trimming: 4 bases; J trimming: 4 bases; junction bases outside the gene matches: 6. The CDR3, as DNA: TGTGCCAGCAGCTCCGGCAGGGAGGGAGAGACCCAGTACTTC. This codes for CASSSGREGETQYF.

The V and J genes are TRBV6-1 and TRBJ1-1, with D uncertain. Germline CDR1 MNHNS, CDR2 SASEGT. Trimming stripped 4 bases from V and 3 bases from J, with 12 bases between. CDR3 size: 14 residues. The CDR3 nucleotides are TGTGCCAGCAGTGGCCCCTTAATGGACACTGAAGCTTTCTTT. Amino acids: CASSGPLMDTEAFF.

Regarding this clonotype: A single base separates this from a much larger clone, so it may be a read error. J is TRBJ2-1 and V is TRBV7-6; D is unresolved. The V gene's germline CDR1 is SGHVS and CDR2 FNYEAQ. There are 13 residues in the CDR3. V gave up 1 base and J gave up 6 bases, with 7 bases separating them. CDR3 bases: TGTGCCAGCAGCTTAGTGGCCGTCAATGAGCAGTTCTTC. It translates to CASSLVAVNEQFF.

This chain joins TRBV20-1 and TRBJ2-2; D remains unclear. CDR3 length: 11 amino acids. The V end lost 2 bases, the J end lost 6 bases, and 4 bases lay between the germline ends. Germline V CDR1 and CDR2: DFQATT, SNEGSKA (reference sequence). The DNA for the CDR3 is TGCAGTGCTAGACCCTCCGGGGAGCTGTTTTTT. Translation gives CSARPSGELFF.

This clonotype was detected only a few times. The V and J genes are TRBV7-9 and TRBJ1-1; weak D call: TRBD1 (5 bases). The V gene lost 5 bases and the J gene lost 7 bases, with 11 bases spanning the gap. The germline V gene encodes CDR1 SEHNR and CDR2 FQNEAQ (reference sequence). The CDR3 contains 12 residues. CDR3 coding DNA: TGTGCCAGCAGCCTCGGGACCTTTGAAGCTTTCTTT. It codes for CASSLGTFEAFF.

This clonotype was observed a handful of times. The chain has TRBV7-9 and TRBJ1-4; D not certain. Germline values: CDR1 SEHNR, CDR2 FQNEAQ (reference sequence). Trimming pared 8 bases from V and 0 bases from J, leaving 4 bases between. The CDR3 length is 12 residues. In nucleotides, the CDR3 is TGTGCCAGCCAAGCAACTAATGAAAAACTGTTTTTT. Amino acids: CASQATNEKLFF.

The chain recombines TRBV12-3 or TRBV12-4 with TRBJ1-2; no clear D gene. Trimming shortened V by 6 bases and J by 3 bases, and 17 bases separated the two germline ends. The CDR3 length is 15 residues. The CDR3 reads CASSKLRIEYYGYTF. CDR3 in DNA: TGTGCCAGCAGCAAATTAAGGATAGAGTACTATGGCTACACCTTC.

The chain uses TRBV19 and TRBJ1-5, with a tentative D call TRBD1 (6 bases). With 3 bases removed from V and 6 bases from J, the gap between germline ends came to 15 bases. The CDR3 has 15 residues. Germline V gene data show CDR1 as LNHDA and CDR2 as SQIVND (reference sequence). The CDR3 DNA sequence: TGTGCCAGTAGTATTGATCCGGGGGCCGCTCAGCCCCAGCATTTT. Protein: CASSIDPGAAQPQHF.

This clonotype was picked up one time. The gene calls are TRBV19 and TRBJ2-7; D is perhaps TRBD2 (5 bases). The germline V gene encodes CDR1 LNHDA and CDR2 SQIVND (reference sequence). The CDR3 spans 14 residues. V dropped 1 base and J dropped 3 bases, with 10 bases sitting between them. As DNA, the CDR3 is TGTGCCAGTAGTATAGGGACTCCCAGCTACGAGCAGTACTTC. Its protein product is CASSIGTPSYEQYF.

This chain links TRBV5-6 with TRBJ1-2; tentative D call: TRBD1 (6 bases). Germline CDR1 is SGHDT and CDR2 is YYEEEE. Between the trimmed V and J ends, which lost 0 bases and 8 bases, there was a span of 17 bases. This CDR3 spans 15 amino acids. DNA for the CDR3: TGTGCCAGCAGCTTGGGGAGGGGACATACCGTCGGCTACACCTTC. Translation: CASSLGRGHTVGYTF. The variable domain in full, completed from reference TRBV5-6 and TRBJ1-2, reads DAGVTQSPTHLIKTRGQQVTLRCSPKSGHDTVSWYQQALGQGPQFIFQYYEEEERQRGNFPDRFSGHQFPNYSSELNVNALLLGDSALYLCASSLGRGHTVGYTFGSGTRLTVV.

The DNA for the CDR3 is TGCAGTGCTCCGGACAGGGAAGAGACCCAGTACTTC. Protein product: CSAPDREETQYF. This chain joins TRBV20-1 and TRBJ2-5, with 8 bases identical to TRBD1. The CDR3 consists of 12 residues. Germline CDR1 DFQATT, CDR2 SNEGSKA (reference sequence). The ends lost 5 bases at V and 3 bases at J; junction bases unmatched: 2.

In nucleotides, the CDR3 is TGTGCCAGCAGTTTGGTTGCGCTTGTTGCAGATACGCAGTATTTT. As protein: CASSLVALVADTQYF. The rearrangement links TRBV27 to TRBJ2-3; D is unclear. Trimming pared 3 bases from V and 4 bases from J, leaving 14 bases between. Germline V CDR1 and CDR2: MNHEY, SMNVEV (reference sequence). This CDR3 region has 15 residues.

This chain uses TRBV10-3 with TRBJ2-3, with 12 bases fitting TRBD2. The germline gives CDR1 ENHRY, CDR2 SYGVKD. The CDR3 has 17 residues. J gave up 2 bases and V 8 bases, and 11 bases lay outside the gene matches. CDR3 sequence (DNA): TGTGCCATCCAGAGGGCTAGCGGGGGGGGGACCACAGATACGCAGTATTTT. Translated, it gives CAIQRASGGGTTDTQYF.

The V call is TRBV6-5, the J call TRBJ2-1; D tentatively reads TRBD1 or TRBD2 (6 bases each). The CDR3 is 16 residues long. Trimming stripped 2 bases from V and 6 bases from J, with 17 bases between. The V gene's germline CDR1 is MNHEY and CDR2 SVGAGI. Here the CDR3 reads CASSYRAGTPSNEQFF. CDR3 in DNA: TGTGCCAGCAGTTACCGCGCGGGGACACCCAGCAATGAGCAGTTCTTC.

The CDR3 is CASSFQTRNYGYTF. For the CDR3, the DNA is TGTGCCAGCAGTTTTCAGACCCGGAACTATGGCTACACCTTC. The V call is TRBV6-2 or TRBV6-3, the J call TRBJ1-2; D uncertain. There are 14 residues in the CDR3. Looked up from germline, CDR1 is MNHEY and CDR2 is SVGEGT. Trimming shortened V by 4 bases and J by 2 bases, and 11 bases separated the two germline ends.

This clonotype was seen many times. This rearrangement joins TRBV7-6 to TRBJ1-2; D gene uncertain. The germline CDR1 and CDR2 sequences are SGHVS and FNYEAQ. The length of the CDR3 is 15 residues. The ends were cut back, 5 bases at V and 3 bases at J, with 16 bases in the middle. CDR3 loop: CASSIRPSGDYGYTF. The CDR3 DNA reads as TGTGCCAGCAGCATCAGACCGAGTGGGGACTATGGCTACACCTTC.

This clonotype was seen repeatedly, ten times or more. CDR3 nucleotide sequence: TGTGCCAGCAGCTTAGGATTGGGTAGCTCCTATAATTCACCCCTCCACTTT. This gives the protein CASSLGLGSSYNSPLHF. V gene TRBV7-6 combines with J gene TRBJ1-6; the D is unclear. Trimming stripped 1 base from V and 0 bases from J, with 10 bases between. Per germline, CDR1 SGHVS and CDR2 FNYEAQ. This CDR3 contains 17 residues. Full variable domain (rest looked up from reference TRBV7-6 and TRBJ1-6): GAGVSQSPRYKVTKRGQDVALRCDPISGHVSLYWYRQALGQGPEFLTYFNYEAQQDKSGLPNDRFSAERPEGSISTLTIQRTEQRDSAMYRCASSLGLGSSYNSPLHFGNGTRLTVT.

The chain couples TRBV7-9 to TRBJ1-4; 9 positions match TRBD1. CDR3 length equals 17 residues. Germline CDR1 SEHNR, CDR2 FQNEAQ (reference sequence). Trimming took 5 bases from V and 8 from J; bases not matched to a gene: 15. CDR3 in DNA: TGTGCCAGCAGCCTAAATAATGCGGGGACAGGGAAGGAAAAACTGTTTTTT. It encodes CASSLNNAGTGKEKLFF.

V is TRBV7-6 and J is TRBJ1-4; perhaps TRBD1 as D (6 bases). This CDR3 has 14 residues. Germline V CDR1 and CDR2: SGHVS, FNYEAQ. V was clipped by 6 bases and J by 8 bases, with 16 bases between them. The CDR3 region has the DNA TGTGCCAGCAGTCAAACAGGGAGAGACGAAAAACTGTTTTTT. Its translation: CASSQTGRDEKLFF. Combining the CDR3 with reference TRBV7-6 and TRBJ1-4 gives the whole variable domain GAGVSQSPRYKVTKRGQDVALRCDPISGHVSLYWYRQALGQGPEFLTYFNYEAQQDKSGLPNDRFSAERPEGSISTLTIQRTEQRDSAMYRCASSQTGRDEKLFFGSGTQLSVL.

This clonotype came up many times. The chain carries TRBV7-9 and TRBJ2-2, with 10 bases identical to TRBD1. This CDR3 spans 15 amino acids. Looked up from germline, CDR1 is SEHNR and CDR2 is FQNEAQ (reference sequence). With V trimmed by 10 bases and J by 5 bases, 10 bases remained unmatched. CDR3 nucleotides: TGTGCCACCTCCGGGACAGGGGCATTTACCGGGGAGCTGTTTTTT. Its translation: CATSGTGAFTGELFF.